A selection of T cell receptor beta chains follows, all from one sample in a study of T-cell memory formation after mild COVID-19. TCRdb called the 5' RACE reads again in MiXCR, with one record for every CDR3 protein. The sample records a few hundred thousand distinct CDR3 sequences, 28% being singletons. Sequenced: PBMCs or a T cell subset sorted from them (not recorded which). The receptors come from an adult woman who had mild COVID-19 (a few samples of this study predate the infection). Cell type and time point are not known. Each CDR3 is given with its conserved first and last residue. A D gene is named only where the DNA matches it firmly. Clone size is stated in some rows and not others, as once, few, many or a class when expanded.

size,V,J,D,length,CDR3,DNA
few,TRBV4-3,TRBJ2-1,-,16,CASSQDGTVSYNEQFF,TGCGCCAGCAGCCAAGACGGGACTGTCTCCTACAATGAGCAGTTCTTC
few,TRBV27,TRBJ1-1,-,14,CASSFTGRGTEAFF,TGTGCCAGCAGTTTCACTGGGAGAGGGACTGAAGCTTTCTTT
-,TRBV20-1,TRBJ1-1,-,14,CSARVGPQNTEAFF,TGCAGTGCTAGAGTAGGGCCGCAGAACACTGAAGCTTTCTTT
-,TRBV27,TRBJ1-6,-,16,CASSLQGVIQDGPLHF,TGTGCCAGCAGTTTACAAGGGGTTATCCAAGACGGACCCCTCCACTTT
few,TRBV20-1,TRBJ2-1,TRBD2,14,CSASRGLTRNEQFF,TGCAGTGCTAGTCGGGGACTAACCCGCAATGAGCAGTTCTTC
-,TRBV5-1,TRBJ2-2,-,16,CASIWATGANTGELFF,TGCGCCAGCATCTGGGCGACAGGCGCGAACACCGGGGAGCTGTTTTTT
-,TRBV15,TRBJ2-5,-,16,CATSGTFGGRQETQYF,TGTGCCACCAGCGGTACCTTTGGGGGGCGTCAGGAGACCCAGTACTTC
few,TRBV9,TRBJ2-7,TRBD2,16,CASSGPRSGRAYEQYF,TGTGCCAGCAGCGGCCCTCGGAGCGGGAGGGCCTACGAGCAGTACTTC
-,TRBV7-9,TRBJ2-3,TRBD1,16,CASRVGTAYSTDTQYF,TGTGCCAGCAGGGTCGGGACAGCGTATAGCACAGATACGCAGTATTTT
-,TRBV24-1,TRBJ1-1,-,14,CATSDGPSNTEAFF,TGTGCCACCAGCGATGGACCCAGTAACACTGAAGCTTTCTTT
few,TRBV7-8,TRBJ2-5,TRBD1,15,CASSTYRGQEETQYF,TGTGCCAGCAGCACGTACAGGGGGCAGGAGGAGACCCAGTACTTC
few,TRBV12-3/TRBV12-4,TRBJ1-5,-,14,CASSFSSLGQPQHF,TGTGCCAGCAGTTTTTCGAGCTTAGGTCAGCCCCAGCATTTT
few,TRBV9,TRBJ2-7,-,15,CASSVASGTSYEQYF,TGTGCCAGCAGCGTAGCGTCAGGGACCTCCTACGAGCAGTACTTC
many,TRBV6-6,TRBJ2-2,-,14,CASSYSWGAGELFF,TGTGCCAGCAGTTACTCGTGGGGTGCCGGGGAGCTGTTTTTT
-,TRBV29-1,TRBJ1-2,TRBD1,13,CSAKTGGGYGYTF,TGCAGCGCCAAGACAGGGGGCGGGTATGGCTACACCTTC
-,TRBV7-8,TRBJ2-3,-,15,CASSLGEWSTDTQYF,TGTGCCAGCAGCTTAGGAGAGTGGAGCACAGATACGCAGTATTTT
-,TRBV10-3,TRBJ2-3,-,14,CAISSRGGTDTQYF,TGTGCCATCAGCAGCAGGGGCGGCACAGATACGCAGTATTTT
-,TRBV12-3/TRBV12-4,TRBJ2-1,-,13,CASSYELGREQFF,TGTGCCAGCAGCTACGAACTAGGTAGGGAGCAGTTCTTC
-,TRBV20-1,TRBJ2-7,TRBD2,18,CSASLPGLAGGSAYEQYF,TGCAGTGCCTCACTGCCGGGACTAGCGGGAGGAAGCGCCTACGAGCAGTACTTC
few,TRBV11-2,TRBJ1-5,-,14,CASSLEPYNQPQHF,TGTGCCAGCAGCTTAGAACCTTACAATCAGCCCCAGCATTTT
few,TRBV7-3,TRBJ1-6,-,13,CASSLTPGGSLHF,TGTGCCAGCAGCTTAACCCCTGGGGGGTCCCTCCACTTT
many,TRBV6-2/TRBV6-3,TRBJ2-1,-,11,CASSPYNEQFF,TGTGCCAGCAGTCCATACAATGAGCAGTTCTTC
-,TRBV6-4,TRBJ2-2,-,14,CASSDSYRTGELFF,TGTGCCAGCAGTGACTCTTACCGCACCGGGGAGCTGTTTTTT
-,TRBV20-1,TRBJ2-1,-,14,CSARPGLRYNEQFF,TGCAGTGCTAGGCCGGGGCTACGGTACAATGAGCAGTTCTTC
-,TRBV12-3/TRBV12-4,TRBJ2-1,-,14,CASRMGGLYNEQFF,TGTGCCAGCAGGATGGGGGGGCTCTACAATGAGCAGTTCTTC
-,TRBV29-1,TRBJ2-5,TRBD2,16,CSVASEGSGSQETQYF,TGCAGCGTTGCCTCGGAAGGAAGCGGGAGCCAAGAGACCCAGTACTTC
-,TRBV4-1,TRBJ1-2,TRBD1,17,CASSQVLGTGRNYGYTF,TGCGCCAGCAGCCAGGTACTTGGGACAGGGCGTAACTATGGCTACACCTTC
-,TRBV4-2,TRBJ2-1,TRBD2,15,CASSQAGLAGVEQFF,TGTGCCAGCAGCCAAGCGGGACTAGCGGGAGTTGAGCAGTTCTTC
-,TRBV24-1,TRBJ2-1,TRBD2,14,CATSPAGLLHEQFF,TGTGCCACCAGCCCAGCGGGGCTCTTGCATGAGCAGTTCTTC
-,TRBV7-8,TRBJ1-1,TRBD1,14,CASSLARKGAEAFF,TGTGCCAGCAGCTTAGCGCGTAAGGGGGCCGAAGCTTTCTTT
-,TRBV7-8,TRBJ2-1,TRBD2,15,CASSVLTSGANEQFF,TGTGCCAGCAGCGTTCTGACTAGCGGGGCCAATGAGCAGTTCTTC
-,TRBV18,TRBJ2-5,TRBD2,15,CASSPTAGGPETQYF,TGTGCCAGCTCACCAACCGCGGGAGGGCCGGAGACCCAGTACTTC
few,TRBV19,TRBJ2-7,-,14,CASSPVYSGYEQYF,TGTGCCAGTAGTCCGGTGTACAGCGGCTACGAGCAGTACTTC
-,TRBV5-1,TRBJ1-1,-,14,CASSLAQSYTEAFF,TGCGCCAGCAGCTTGGCCCAATCCTACACTGAAGCTTTCTTT
few,TRBV7-3,TRBJ2-3,TRBD2,13,CASSLTGRGAPVF,TGTGCCAGCAGCTTAACGGGGCGGGGGGCCCCCGTATTT
many,TRBV5-1,TRBJ2-4,-,13,CASSSDTKNIQYF,TGCGCCAGCAGCTCGGATACCAAAAACATTCAGTACTTC
-,TRBV7-3,TRBJ2-3,-,16,CASSLSSQGGTDTQYF,TGTGCCAGCAGCTTAAGTTCCCAGGGGGGGACAGATACGCAGTATTTT
few,TRBV4-1,TRBJ2-7,-,13,CASSQDIEQDLNF,TGCGCCAGCAGCCAAGATATTGAGCAGGACTTGAACTTC
-,TRBV5-1,TRBJ2-2,-,11,CASGTGGELFF,TGCGCCAGCGGCACGGGCGGGGAGCTGTTTTTT
-,TRBV12-3/TRBV12-4,TRBJ2-7,-,16,CASSPSAGPISYEQYF,TGTGCCAGCAGTCCCTCGGCGGGACCCATTTCCTACGAGCAGTACTTC
-,TRBV29-1,TRBJ1-3,TRBD1,14,CSVSTGLSGNTIYF,TGCAGCGTTTCGACAGGGCTCTCTGGAAACACCATATATTTT
many,TRBV6-4,TRBJ2-3,TRBD2,15,CASSTEAGASDTQYF,TGTGCCAGCAGTACTGAAGCGGGAGCGTCAGATACGCAGTATTTT
-,TRBV6-5,TRBJ2-1,TRBD1,17,CASTPDGPQGAFNEQFF,TGTGCCAGCACCCCAGATGGGCCGCAGGGGGCTTTCAATGAGCAGTTCTTC
few,TRBV3-1,TRBJ2-7,-,13,CATRAGLGYEQYF,TGTGCCACCAGGGCGGGGCTTGGCTACGAGCAGTACTTC
-,TRBV7-8,TRBJ2-6,-,15,CASSFQLSGANVLTF,TGTGCCAGCAGCTTCCAGCTCTCTGGGGCCAACGTCCTGACTTTC
-,TRBV4-3,TRBJ2-7,TRBD2,17,CASSQESLGRVYYEQYF,TGCGCCAGCAGCCAAGAGTCCCTAGGGAGGGTTTACTACGAGCAGTACTTC
few,TRBV12-3/TRBV12-4,TRBJ2-3,-,15,CASSPRKGVTDTQYF,TGTGCCAGCAGTCCCCGCAAAGGCGTGACAGATACGCAGTATTTT
-,TRBV14,TRBJ2-7,TRBD2,18,CASSPLRGLAGSTYEQYF,TGTGCCAGCAGCCCCTTACGGGGACTAGCGGGATCAACCTACGAGCAGTACTTC
-,TRBV12-3/TRBV12-4,TRBJ2-3,TRBD2,16,CASTPGTRRSTDTQYF,TGTGCCAGTACACCTGGGACTAGGAGGAGCACAGATACGCAGTATTTT
many,TRBV7-2,TRBJ2-5,-,15,CASSQRTGRVETQYF,TGTGCCAGCAGCCAACGGACAGGGAGGGTAGAGACCCAGTACTTC
-,TRBV7-9,TRBJ2-7,TRBD1,14,CASSPMTGFYEQYF,TGTGCCAGCAGCCCTATGACAGGGTTCTACGAGCAGTACTTC